This record concerns one TCR beta chain sequence. Method: immunoSEQ multiplex PCR; TCRdb's copy keeps in-frame clones and lacks some. The sample shows 100,000 to 150,000 clones, 80% to 90% of them seen only once. CDR1 is KGHSH and CDR2 is LQKENI in the germline V gene. CDR3 length: 14 amino acids. V shed 2 bases and J shed 3 bases, with 8 bases lying between them. The entry originates in a study of blood T cell repertoires in COVID-19. Overall study: Some COVID-19 samples were acute and others convalescent; all came from the United States, Italy and Spain. The cDNA or gDNA used as material had been derived from T cells, B-cell-depleted T cells, or PBMCs.

The chain combines TRBV18 with TRBJ1-5; D is possibly TRBD1 (6 bases). The sequence derives from a woman aged 60 to 75 with acute or convalescent COVID-19. The sequenced sample was peripheral blood. The DNA for the CDR3 is TGTGCCAGCTCACCAGGACAGCTCAATCAGCCCCAGCATTTT. Its protein is CASSPGQLNQPQHF.